Following are 3 T cell receptor beta chains from one sample sequenced in a study of response to subunit inactivated influenza vaccine. From the RT-PCR reads, TCRdb called clonotypes with MiXCR, one entry per CDR3 protein. The sample lists under 950,000 distinct CDR3 sequences, around 20% occurring once. The input for sequencing was PBMCs from blood, taken about 5 days after vaccination. Receptors were obtained from a man over 45 who received an inactivated influenza vaccine.

The chain joins TRBV4-2 to TRBJ1-2; D may be TRBD1 (5 bases). Per the germline V gene, CDR1 is LGHNA and CDR2 is YNFKEQ. The CDR3 is 14 amino acids. The V gene lost 2 bases and the J gene lost 3 bases, with 10 bases spanning the gap. The CDR3 protein is CASSQPQGYYGYTF. CDR3 DNA sequence: TGTGCCAGCAGCCAACCCCAGGGCTACTATGGCTACACCTTC.

The CDR3: CASSLQMTSTDTQYF. CDR3 sequence (DNA): TGTGCCAGCAGCTTGCAGATGACTAGCACAGATACGCAGTATTTT. The chain joins TRBV7-2 to TRBJ2-3; the D is unclear. Germline assignment: CDR1 SGHTA and CDR2 FQGNSA. The CDR3 has 15 amino acids. V lost 3 bases to trimming and J lost 0 bases, with 10 bases between them.

This clonotype was seen more than once but under ten times. This chain links TRBV18 with TRBJ1-2; unclear D gene. Germline V gene sequence: CDR1 KGHSH, CDR2 LQKENI. This CDR3 contains 15 residues. V dropped 2 bases and J dropped 2 bases, with 12 bases sitting between them. This CDR3 reads CASSPATAYNYGYTF. The CDR3 region has the DNA TGTGCCAGCTCACCAGCTACAGCCTACAACTATGGCTACACCTTC.